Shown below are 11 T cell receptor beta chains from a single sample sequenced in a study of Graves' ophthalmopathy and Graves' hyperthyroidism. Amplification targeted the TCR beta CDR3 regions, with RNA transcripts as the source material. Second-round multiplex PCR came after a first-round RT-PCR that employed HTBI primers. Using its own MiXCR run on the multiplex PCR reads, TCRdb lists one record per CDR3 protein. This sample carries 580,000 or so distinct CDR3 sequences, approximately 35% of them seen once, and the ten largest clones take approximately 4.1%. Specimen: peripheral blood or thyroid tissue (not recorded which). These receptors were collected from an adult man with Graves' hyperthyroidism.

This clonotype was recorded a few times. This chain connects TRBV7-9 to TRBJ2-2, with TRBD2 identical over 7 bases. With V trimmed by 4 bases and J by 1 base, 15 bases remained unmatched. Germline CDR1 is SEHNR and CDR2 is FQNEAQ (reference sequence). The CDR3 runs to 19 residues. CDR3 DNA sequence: TGTGCCAGCAGCTCACCGGCCAGCGGGGCGGCCGAGAACACCGGGGAGCTGTTTTTT. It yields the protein CASSSPASGAAENTGELFF.

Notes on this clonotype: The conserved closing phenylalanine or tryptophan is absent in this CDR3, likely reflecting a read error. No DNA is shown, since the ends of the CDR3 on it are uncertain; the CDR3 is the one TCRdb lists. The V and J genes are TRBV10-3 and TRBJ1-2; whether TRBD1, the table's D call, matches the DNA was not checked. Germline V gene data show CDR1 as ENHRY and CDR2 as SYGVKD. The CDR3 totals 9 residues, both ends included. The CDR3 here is CAISDRGGV.

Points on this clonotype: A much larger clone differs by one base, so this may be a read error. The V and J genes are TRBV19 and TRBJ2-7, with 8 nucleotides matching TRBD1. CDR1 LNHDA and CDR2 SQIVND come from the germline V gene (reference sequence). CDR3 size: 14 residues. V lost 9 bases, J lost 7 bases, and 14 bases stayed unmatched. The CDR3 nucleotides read TGTGCCAGCAGCCTTGCGACAGGGGTCGTGGAGCAGTACTTC. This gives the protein CASSLATGVVEQYF.

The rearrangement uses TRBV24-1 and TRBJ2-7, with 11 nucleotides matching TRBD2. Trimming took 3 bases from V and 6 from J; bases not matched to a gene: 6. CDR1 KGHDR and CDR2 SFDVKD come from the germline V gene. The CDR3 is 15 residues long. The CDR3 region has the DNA TGTGCCACCAGTGATCCGACTAGCGGGATTACCGAGCAGTACTTC. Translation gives CATSDPTSGITEQYF.

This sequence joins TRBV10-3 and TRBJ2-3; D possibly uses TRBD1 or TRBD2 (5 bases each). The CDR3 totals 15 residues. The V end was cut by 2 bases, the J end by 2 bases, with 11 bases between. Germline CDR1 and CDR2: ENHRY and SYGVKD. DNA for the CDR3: TGTGCCATCAGTGAGCCAACCGGGACCACAGATACGCAGTATTTT. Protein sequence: CAISEPTGTTDTQYF.

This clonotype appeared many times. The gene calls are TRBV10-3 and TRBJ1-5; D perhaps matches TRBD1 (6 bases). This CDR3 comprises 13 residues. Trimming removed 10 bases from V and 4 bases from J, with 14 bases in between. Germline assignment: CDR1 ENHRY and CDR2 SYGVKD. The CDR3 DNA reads TGTGCCAGCAGGACAGTAACGAATCAGCCCCAGCATTTT. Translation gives CASRTVTNQPQHF.

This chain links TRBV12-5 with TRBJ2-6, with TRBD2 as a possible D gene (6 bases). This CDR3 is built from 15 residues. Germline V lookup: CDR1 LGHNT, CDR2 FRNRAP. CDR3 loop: CASSLLATGANVLTF. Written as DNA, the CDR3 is TGTGCCAGCAGTCTACTAGCTACCGGGGCCAACGTCCTGACTTTC. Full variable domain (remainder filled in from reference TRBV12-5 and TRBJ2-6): DARVTQTPRHKVTEMGQEVTMRCQPILGHNTVFWYRQTMMQGLELLAYFRNRAPLDDSGMPKDRFSAEMPDATLATLKIQPSEPRDSAVYFCASSLLATGANVLTFGAGSRLTVL.

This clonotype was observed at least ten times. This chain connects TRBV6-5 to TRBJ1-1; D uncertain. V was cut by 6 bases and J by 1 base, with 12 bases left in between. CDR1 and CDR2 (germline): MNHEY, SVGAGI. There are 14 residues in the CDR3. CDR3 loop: CASSTFDRNTEAFF. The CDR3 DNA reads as TGTGCCAGCAGCACATTCGACCGGAACACTGAAGCTTTCTTT.

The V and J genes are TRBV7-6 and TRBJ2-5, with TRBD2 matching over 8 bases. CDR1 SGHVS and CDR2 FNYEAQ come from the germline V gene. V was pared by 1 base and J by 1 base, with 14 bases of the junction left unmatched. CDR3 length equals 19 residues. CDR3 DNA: TGTGCCAGCAGCTTAGGACCCCCAACTAGCGGAAAAACCCAAGAGACCCAGTACTTC. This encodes CASSLGPPTSGKTQETQYF.

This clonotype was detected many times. Here the CDR3 reads CASSSRTGLQETQYF. CDR3 DNA sequence: TGTGCCAGCAGTTCTCGGACGGGATTACAAGAGACCCAGTACTTC. The chain uses TRBV6-1 and TRBJ2-5, with D perhaps matching TRBD2 (5 bases). Germline loops: CDR1 MNHNS, CDR2 SASEGT. This CDR3 is built from 15 residues. Trimming removed 5 bases at V and 2 bases at J, with 15 bases between.

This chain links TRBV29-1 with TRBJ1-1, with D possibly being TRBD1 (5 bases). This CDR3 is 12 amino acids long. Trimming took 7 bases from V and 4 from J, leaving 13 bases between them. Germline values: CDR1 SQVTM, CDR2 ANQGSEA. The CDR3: CSGRQSTTEAFF. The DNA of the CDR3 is TGCAGCGGCAGACAGTCGACCACTGAAGCTTTCTTT.